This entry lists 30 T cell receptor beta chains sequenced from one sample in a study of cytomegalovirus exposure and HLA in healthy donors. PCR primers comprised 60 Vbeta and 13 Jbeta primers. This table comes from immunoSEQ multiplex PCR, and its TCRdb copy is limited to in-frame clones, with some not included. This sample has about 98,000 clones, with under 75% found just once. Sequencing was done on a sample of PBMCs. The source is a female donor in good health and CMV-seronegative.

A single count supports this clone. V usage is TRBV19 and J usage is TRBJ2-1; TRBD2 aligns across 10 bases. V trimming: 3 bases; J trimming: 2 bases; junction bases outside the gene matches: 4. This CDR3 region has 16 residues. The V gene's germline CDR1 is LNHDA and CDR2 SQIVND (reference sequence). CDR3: CASSIGGLATYNEQFF. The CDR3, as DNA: TGTGCCAGTAGTATTGGGGGACTAGCGACCTACAATGAGCAGTTCTTC.

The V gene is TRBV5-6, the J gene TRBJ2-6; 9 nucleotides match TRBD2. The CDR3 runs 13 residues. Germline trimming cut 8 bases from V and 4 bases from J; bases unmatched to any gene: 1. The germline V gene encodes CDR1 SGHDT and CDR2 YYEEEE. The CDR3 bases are TGTGCCAGTAGCGGGGGCGGGGCCAACGTCCTGACTTTC. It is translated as CASSGGGANVLTF.

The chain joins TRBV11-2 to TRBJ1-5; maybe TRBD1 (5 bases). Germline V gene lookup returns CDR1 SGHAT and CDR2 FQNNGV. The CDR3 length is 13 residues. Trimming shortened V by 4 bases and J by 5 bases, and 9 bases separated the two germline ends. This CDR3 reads CASSSGGDQPQHF. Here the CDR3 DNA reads TGTGCCAGCAGCTCGGGGGGGGATCAGCCCCAGCATTTT.

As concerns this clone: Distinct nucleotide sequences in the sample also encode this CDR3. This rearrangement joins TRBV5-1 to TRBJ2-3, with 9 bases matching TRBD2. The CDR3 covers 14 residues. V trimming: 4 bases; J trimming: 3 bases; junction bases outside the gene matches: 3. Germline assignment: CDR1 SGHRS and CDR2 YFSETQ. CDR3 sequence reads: CASSLGLATDTQYF. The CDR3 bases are TGCGCCAGCAGCCTAGGACTAGCGACAGATACGCAGTATTTT. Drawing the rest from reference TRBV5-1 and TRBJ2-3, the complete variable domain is KAGVTQTPRYLIKTRGQQVTLSCSPISGHRSVSWYQQTPGQGLQFLFEYFSETQRNKGNFPGRFSGRQFSNSRSEMNVSTLELGDSALYLCASSLGLATDTQYFGPGTRLTVL.

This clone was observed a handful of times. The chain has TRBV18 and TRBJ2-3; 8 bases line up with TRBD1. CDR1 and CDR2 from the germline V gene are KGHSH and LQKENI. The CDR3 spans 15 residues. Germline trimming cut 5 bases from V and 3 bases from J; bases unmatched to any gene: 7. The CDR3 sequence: CASSFRGRRTDTQYF. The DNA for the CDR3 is TGTGCCAGCTCATTCAGGGGGCGCCGGACAGATACGCAGTATTTT.

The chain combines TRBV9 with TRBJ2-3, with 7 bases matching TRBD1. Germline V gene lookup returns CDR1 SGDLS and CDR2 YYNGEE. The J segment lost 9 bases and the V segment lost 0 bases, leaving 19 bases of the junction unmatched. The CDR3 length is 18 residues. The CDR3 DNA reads TGTGCCAGCAGCGTAGCGGGACAGCTTCAAACCCTCCCAGCCACGCAGTATTTT. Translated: CASSVAGQLQTLPATQYF.

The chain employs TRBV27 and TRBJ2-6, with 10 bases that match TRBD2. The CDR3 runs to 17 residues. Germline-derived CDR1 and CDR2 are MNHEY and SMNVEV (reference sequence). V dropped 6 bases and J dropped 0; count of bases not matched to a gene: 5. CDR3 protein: CASSSAGGGSGANVLTF. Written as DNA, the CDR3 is TGTGCCAGCAGCTCAGCGGGAGGGGGCTCTGGGGCCAACGTCCTGACTTTC. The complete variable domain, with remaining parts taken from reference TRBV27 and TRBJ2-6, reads EAQVTQNPRYLITVTGKKLTVTCSQNMNHEYMSWYRQDPGLGLRQIYYSMNVEVTDKGDVPEGYKVSRKEKRNFPLILESPSPNQTSLYFCASSSAGGGSGANVLTFGAGSRLTVL.

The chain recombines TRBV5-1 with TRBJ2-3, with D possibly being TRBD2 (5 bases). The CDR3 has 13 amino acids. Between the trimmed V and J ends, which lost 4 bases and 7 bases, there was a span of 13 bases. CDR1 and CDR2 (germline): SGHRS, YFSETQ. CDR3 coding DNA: TGCGCCAGCAGCCTCACCCCCGGGAATACGCAGTATTTT. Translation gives CASSLTPGNTQYF.

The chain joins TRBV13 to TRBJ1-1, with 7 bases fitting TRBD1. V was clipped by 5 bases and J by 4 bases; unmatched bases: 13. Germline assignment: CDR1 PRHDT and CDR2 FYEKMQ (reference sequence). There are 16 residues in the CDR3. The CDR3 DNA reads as TGTGCCAGCAGCCCCAGGACAGGCGGTTTTCGCACTGAAGCTTTCTTT. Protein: CASSPRTGGFRTEAFF.

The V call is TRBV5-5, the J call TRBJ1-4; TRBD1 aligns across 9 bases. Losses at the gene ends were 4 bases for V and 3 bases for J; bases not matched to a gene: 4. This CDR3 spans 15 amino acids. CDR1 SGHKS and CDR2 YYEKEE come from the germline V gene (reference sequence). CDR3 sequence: CASSLTGGPNEKLFF. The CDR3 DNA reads TGTGCCAGCAGCCTAACAGGGGGCCCTAATGAAAAACTGTTTTTT.

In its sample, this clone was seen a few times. DNA for the CDR3: TGTGCCTGGAGTGTAGAGAGGCGAGGAAATACGCAGTATTTT. This sequence encodes CAWSVERRGNTQYF. This rearrangement joins TRBV30 to TRBJ2-3; D ambiguous. Germline values: CDR1 GTSNPN, CDR2 SVGIG (reference sequence). Trimming left V 0 bases short and J 7 bases short, with 14 bases between. The CDR3 sequence is 14 residues long.

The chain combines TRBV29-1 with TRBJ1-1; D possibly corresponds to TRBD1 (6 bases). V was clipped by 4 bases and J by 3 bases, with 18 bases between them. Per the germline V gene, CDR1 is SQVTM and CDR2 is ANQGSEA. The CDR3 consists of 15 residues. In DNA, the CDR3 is TGCAGCGTTGCGGTGGGGGAGGGGGGGTACACTGAAGCTTTCTTT. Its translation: CSVAVGEGGYTEAFF.

The CDR3 is CASTPGGATTDTQYF. The CDR3 DNA reads as TGTGCCAGCACCCCGGGGGGGGCCACCACAGATACGCAGTATTTT. The rearrangement links TRBV28 to TRBJ2-3; 8 bases map to TRBD2. The CDR3 runs 15 residues. Germline values: CDR1 MDHEN, CDR2 SYDVKM. Trimming removed 7 bases from V and 2 bases from J; junction bases left unmatched: 8.

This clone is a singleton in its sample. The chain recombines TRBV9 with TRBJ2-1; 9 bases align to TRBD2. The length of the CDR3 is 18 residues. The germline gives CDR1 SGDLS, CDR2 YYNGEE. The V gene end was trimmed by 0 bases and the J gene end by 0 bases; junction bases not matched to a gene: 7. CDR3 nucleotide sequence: TGTGCCAGCAGCGTAGGGGGACTAGCCCAAAGCTCCTACAATGAGCAGTTCTTC. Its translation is CASSVGGLAQSSYNEQFF.

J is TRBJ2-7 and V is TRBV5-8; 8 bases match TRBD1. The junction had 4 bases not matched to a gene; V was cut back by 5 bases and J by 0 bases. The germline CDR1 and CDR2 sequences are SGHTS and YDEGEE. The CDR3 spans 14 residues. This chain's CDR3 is CASRDRGSSYEQYF. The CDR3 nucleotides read TGTGCCAGCAGAGACAGGGGAAGCTCCTACGAGCAGTACTTC.

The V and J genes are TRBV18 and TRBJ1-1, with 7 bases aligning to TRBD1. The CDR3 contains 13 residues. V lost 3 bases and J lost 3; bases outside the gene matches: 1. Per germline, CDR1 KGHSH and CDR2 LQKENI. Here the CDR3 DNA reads TGTGCCAGCTCACCCGGACAGGACACTGAAGCTTTCTTT. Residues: CASSPGQDTEAFF.

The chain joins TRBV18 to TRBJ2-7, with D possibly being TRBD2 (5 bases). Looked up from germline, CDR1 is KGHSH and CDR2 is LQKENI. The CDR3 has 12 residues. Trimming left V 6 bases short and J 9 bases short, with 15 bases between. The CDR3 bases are TGTGCCAGCTCGACGGACTCTGGAGGGCAGTACTTC. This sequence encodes CASSTDSGGQYF.

CDR3 sequence reads: CASSRDTGEKLFF. The DNA for the CDR3 is TGTGCCAGCAGCCGGGACACAGGTGAAAAACTGTTTTTT. This sequence joins TRBV11-3 and TRBJ1-4; perhaps TRBD1 as D (6 bases). CDR3 size: 13 residues. V gave up 5 bases and J gave up 7 bases, with 11 bases separating them. Germline lookup yields CDR1 SGHNT and CDR2 YENEEA.

This CDR3 reads CASSQRTGDEQYF. The CDR3, as DNA: TGCGCCAGCAGCCAACGCACAGGGGACGAGCAGTACTTC. The rearrangement links TRBV4-1 to TRBJ2-7; 7 bases match TRBD1. The CDR3 has 13 residues. Germline CDR1 and CDR2: MGHRA and YSYEKL. The J segment lost 5 bases and the V segment lost 2 bases, leaving 3 bases of the junction unmatched.

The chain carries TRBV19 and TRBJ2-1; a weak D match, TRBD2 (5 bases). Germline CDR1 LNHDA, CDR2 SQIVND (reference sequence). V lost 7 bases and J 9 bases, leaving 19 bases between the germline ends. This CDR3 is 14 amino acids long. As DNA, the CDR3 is TGTGCCAGTATGTTAATAGCGCCTTGGGGTGAGCAGTTCTTC. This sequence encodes CASMLIAPWGEQFF.

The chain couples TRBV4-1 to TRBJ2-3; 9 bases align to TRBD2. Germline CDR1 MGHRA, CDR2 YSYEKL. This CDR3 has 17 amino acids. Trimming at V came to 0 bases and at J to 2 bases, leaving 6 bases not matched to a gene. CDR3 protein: CASSQDLPSGATDTQYF. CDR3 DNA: TGCGCCAGCAGCCAAGATCTGCCTAGCGGGGCCACAGATACGCAGTATTTT.

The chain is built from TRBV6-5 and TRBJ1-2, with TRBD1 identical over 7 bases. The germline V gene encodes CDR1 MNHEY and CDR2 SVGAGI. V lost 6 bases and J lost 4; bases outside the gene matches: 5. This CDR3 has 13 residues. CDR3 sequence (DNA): TGTGCCAGCAGGAAGGGGGCGGCCTATGGCTACACCTTC. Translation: CASRKGAAYGYTF.

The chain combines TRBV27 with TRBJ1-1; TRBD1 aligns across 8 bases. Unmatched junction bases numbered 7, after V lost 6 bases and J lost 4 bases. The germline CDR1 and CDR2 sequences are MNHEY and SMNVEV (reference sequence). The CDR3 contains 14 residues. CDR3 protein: CASSVDRVSTEAFF. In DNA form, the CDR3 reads TGTGCCAGCAGCGTGGACAGGGTCTCCACTGAAGCTTTCTTT.

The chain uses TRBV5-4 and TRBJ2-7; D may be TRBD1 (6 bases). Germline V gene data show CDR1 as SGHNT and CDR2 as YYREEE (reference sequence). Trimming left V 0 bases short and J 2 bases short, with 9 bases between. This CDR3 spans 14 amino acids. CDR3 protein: CASSLARGAYEQYF. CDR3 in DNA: TGTGCCAGCAGCTTGGCCAGGGGCGCCTACGAGCAGTACTTC. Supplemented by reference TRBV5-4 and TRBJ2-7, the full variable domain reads ETGVTQSPTHLIKTRGQQVTLRCSSQSGHNTVSWYQQALGQGPQFIFQYYREEENGRGNFPPRFSGLQFPNYSSELNVNALELDDSALYLCASSLARGAYEQYFGPGTRLTVT.

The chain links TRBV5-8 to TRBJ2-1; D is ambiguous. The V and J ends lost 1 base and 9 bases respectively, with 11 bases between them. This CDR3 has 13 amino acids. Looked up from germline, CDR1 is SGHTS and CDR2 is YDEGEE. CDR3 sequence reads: CASSLMVGSEQFF. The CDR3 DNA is TGTGCCAGCAGCTTGATGGTTGGTAGTGAGCAGTTCTTC.

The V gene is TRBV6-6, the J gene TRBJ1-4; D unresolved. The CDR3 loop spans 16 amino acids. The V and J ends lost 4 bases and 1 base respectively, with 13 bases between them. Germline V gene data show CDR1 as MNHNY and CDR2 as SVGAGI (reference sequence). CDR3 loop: CASSSTRGVTNEKLFF. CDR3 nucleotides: TGTGCCAGCAGTTCCACCCGGGGAGTAACTAATGAAAAACTGTTTTTT.

This CDR3 is CASSFPGRVQETQYF. The CDR3 coding sequence is TGTGCCAGCAGCTTCCCTGGCAGGGTTCAGGAGACCCAGTACTTC. V and J are TRBV5-4 and TRBJ2-5; TRBD1 is a possible D gene (5 bases). The CDR3 consists of 15 residues. Germline CDR1 reads SGHNT; CDR2 reads YYREEE (reference sequence). V was pared by 2 bases and J by 5 bases, with 16 bases between.

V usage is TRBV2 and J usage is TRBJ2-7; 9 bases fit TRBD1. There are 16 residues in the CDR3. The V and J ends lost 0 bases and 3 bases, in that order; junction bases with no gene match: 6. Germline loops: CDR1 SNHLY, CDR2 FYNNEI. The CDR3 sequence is CASSEAPRTGDYEQYF. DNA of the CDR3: TGTGCCAGCAGTGAAGCGCCCCGGACAGGGGACTACGAGCAGTACTTC. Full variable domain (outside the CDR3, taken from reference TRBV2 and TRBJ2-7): EPEVTQTPSHQVTQMGQEVILRCVPISNHLYFYWYRQILGQKVEFLVSFYNNEISEKSEIFDDQFSVERPDGSNFTLKIRSTKLEDSAMYFCASSEAPRTGDYEQYFGPGTRLTVT.

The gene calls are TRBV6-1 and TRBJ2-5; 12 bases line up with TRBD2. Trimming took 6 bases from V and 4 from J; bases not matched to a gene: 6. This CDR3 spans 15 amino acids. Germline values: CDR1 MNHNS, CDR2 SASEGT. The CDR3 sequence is CASRLAGGPRETQYF. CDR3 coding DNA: TGTGCCAGCAGGCTAGCGGGAGGGCCTCGAGAGACCCAGTACTTC.

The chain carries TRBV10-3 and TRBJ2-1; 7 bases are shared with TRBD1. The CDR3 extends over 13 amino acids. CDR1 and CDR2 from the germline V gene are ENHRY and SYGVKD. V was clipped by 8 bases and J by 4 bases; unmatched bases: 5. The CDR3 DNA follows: TGTGCCATCGGCCGGGACAGATACAATGAGCAGTTCTTC. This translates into CAIGRDRYNEQFF.